This T cell receptor (beta chain) was sequenced in a study of blood T cell repertoires in COVID-19. In the study overall: The United States, Italy and Spain were the sources of the acute and convalescent COVID-19 samples.

V was pared by 5 bases and J by 8 bases, with 9 bases of the junction left unmatched. This CDR3 comprises 15 residues. CDR1 is SEHNR, CDR2 FQNEAQ, per germline (reference sequence). Under the authors' procedure: Amplification from reference gene primers served as the basis for estimated nucleated cell counts. Measured with immunoSEQ multiplex PCR; TCRdb has only the in-frame clones, and not every one. That table is the source of V, J and clone size, and D and trimming were worked out from the DNA. The sample includes roughly 250,000 clones, approximately 79% of them seen just once. This clonotype originated in a woman of 80 years or more with active or convalescent COVID-19. Input material: peripheral blood. This chain uses TRBV7-9 with TRBJ1-4; 9 bases match TRBD1. CDR3 DNA sequence: TGTGCCAGCAGCCTGACCGGACAGGGGAGCGAAAAACTGTTTTTT. As protein: CASSLTGQGSEKLFF. Full variable domain (missing parts from reference TRBV7-9 and TRBJ1-4): DTGVSQNPRHKITKRGQNVTFRCDPISEHNRLYWYRQTLGQGPEFLTYFQNEAQLEKSRLLSDRFSAERPKGSFSTLEIQRTEQGDSAMYLCASSLTGQGSEKLFFGSGTQLSVL.